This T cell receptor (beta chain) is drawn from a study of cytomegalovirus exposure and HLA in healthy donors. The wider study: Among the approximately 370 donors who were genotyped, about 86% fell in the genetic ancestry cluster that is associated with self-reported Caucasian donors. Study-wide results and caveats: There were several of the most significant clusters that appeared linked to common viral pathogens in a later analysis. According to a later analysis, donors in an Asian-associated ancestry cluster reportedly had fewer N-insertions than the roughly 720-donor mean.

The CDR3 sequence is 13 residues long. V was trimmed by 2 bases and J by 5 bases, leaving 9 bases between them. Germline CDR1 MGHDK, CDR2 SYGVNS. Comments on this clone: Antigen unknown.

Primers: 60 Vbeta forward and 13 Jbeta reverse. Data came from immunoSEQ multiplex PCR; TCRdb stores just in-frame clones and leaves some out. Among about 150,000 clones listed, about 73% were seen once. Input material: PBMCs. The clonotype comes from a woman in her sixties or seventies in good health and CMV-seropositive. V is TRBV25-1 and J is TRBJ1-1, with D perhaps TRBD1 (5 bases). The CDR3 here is CASSERRGTEAFF. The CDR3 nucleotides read TGTGCCAGCAGTGAAAGGCGGGGGACTGAAGCTTTCTTT.